Here is one TCR beta chain with its context. This clonotype was observed a few times. It lacks a known antigen. Within one base of it there is no much larger clone, and no base qualities were kept. The 39 donors, aged about 6 to 100 years, were systemically healthy Caucasian individuals from Russia. Ten milliliters of peripheral blood were drawn from each donor into EDTA-treated Vacutainer tubes. PBMCs were isolated by Ficoll-Paque density-gradient centrifugation, with at least 7 million obtained per sample. Total RNA, at least 5 micrograms per sample, was extracted from PBMCs with Trizol reagent. For every donor, flow cytometry on a PBMC aliquot measured the percentage of naive CD45RAhigh/CD27high T cells. The library was produced with 5' RACE. For sequencing, an Illumina HiSeq 2500 was employed. The second PCR ran for roughly 7 to 11 cycles and used a J-beta primer mix along with a sample-barcoded 5' primer. A template-switch 5' adaptor carrying 12 random nucleotides introduced a unique molecular identifier onto each TCR beta cDNA molecule. At least 2.5 million CDR3-containing paired-end reads were obtained from each sample. First-strand cDNA was synthesized from all RNA with the Mint cDNA synthesis kit, primed by a TRBC-specific oligonucleotide. Following uracil-DNA glycosylase treatment, all cDNA underwent a first 18-cycle PCR with the universal primers M1SS and BC2_uni_R. The authors' pipeline ran thus. Each sample was normalized by randomly selecting 1 million high-quality reads, each carrying a distinct molecular identifier. Reads with shared molecular identifiers were discarded instead of being binned into consensus sequences. MiTCR, with a Q25 quality threshold and the strictest error-elimination algorithm, was used for CDR3 identification, clonotype clustering and error correction. Lower-bound total TCR beta diversity was estimated with a nonparametric unseen species model using Euler transformation. The raw public data were reprocessed by TCRdb itself: fastp quality trimming at Q25, MiXCR clonotype calling, in-frame beta chains only. A single entry per CDR3 protein holds the most common genes and DNA from its merged rows. TCRdb, not the original authors, processed these V and J calls. The sample data list roughly 2 million distinct CDR3 sequences, and about 49% of these were observed just once. Together, the top ten hold more than 2% of the sample.

These data are taken from a study of blood T cells in healthy people across ages (dated by TCRdb to about 2015). For context, the study as a whole: In model experiments, roughly one uniquely barcoded TCR beta cDNA molecule per two T cells was captured by template switching. Age-related changes in TCR beta repertoire diversity were measured in the study by deep sequencing normalized with unique cDNA molecular identifiers. Donors were grouped into four age groups: young (average 16 years), middle-aged (39), aged (roughly 67) and long-lived (approximately 81). To avoid experimental bias, donors of different ages were randomly spread across the sequencing lanes. For two donors (one aged 18 to 29 and one aged 80 or older), the study analyzed two additional independent replicas of 1 million unique cDNA reads from the same blood draw. Study-level results and caveats: Estimates of total diversity based on one million sequenced T cells were regarded as lower bounds and as underestimates. Observed TCR beta diversity correlated strongly with the percentage of naive T cells measured by flow cytometry. Because donor CMV infection status was unknown, age-related changes in expanded clonotypes were potentially confounded. As age increased, observed TCR beta diversity per million T cells dropped in a roughly linear way, and a significant reduction was already evident by age 40. Since profiling was done on bulk unsorted PBMCs, naive and antigen-experienced compartments could not be conclusively compared. Compared with the aged group, more naive CD4+ T cells, fewer expanded clones and increased TCR diversity were shown by the long-lived group, suggesting age selection.

V drops 3 bases and J drops 2 bases, leaving 17 bases in between. The CDR3 measures 16 amino acids from cysteine to phenylalanine. Only the CDR3 DNA stays, 48 bases, in frame from base 1. CDR1 is given as DFQATT and CDR2 as SNEGSKA, both from the germline V gene (reference sequence). Recombination joined TRBV20-1 with TRBJ2-1; perhaps TRBD1 is the D gene, with 5 bases matching. The sequence was collected from a woman between 40 and 50 years old in good health. Material for sequencing was blood. CDR3 reads: CSASWARQQAYNEQFF. In nucleotide form, the sequence is TGCAGTGCTAGCTGGGCCCGACAACAGGCCTACAATGAGCAGTTCTTC.